Presented here are 21 T cell receptor beta chains from one specimen sequenced in a study of blood T cell repertoires in COVID-19. The assay was immunoSEQ multiplex PCR, and TCRdb's table has in-frame clones only and misses some. The sample records under 200,000 clones, 82% being singletons. The sequencing input was peripheral blood. These receptors were collected from a woman aged 55-75 years with COVID-19, enrolled during active disease.

The chain carries TRBV27 and TRBJ1-6; D is unresolved. CDR1 and CDR2 from the germline V gene are MNHEY and SMNVEV (reference sequence). The CDR3 extends over 15 amino acids. V was clipped by 6 bases and J by 4 bases, with 13 bases between them. The CDR3 sequence: CASSPRGWYNSPLHF. Written as DNA, the CDR3 is TGTGCCAGCAGCCCCAGAGGGTGGTATAATTCACCCCTCCACTTT.

This clone was counted a single time. The rearrangement links TRBV5-1 to TRBJ1-2; TRBD1 agrees at 7 bases. Germline loops: CDR1 SGHRS, CDR2 YFSETQ. Trimming removed 5 bases from V and 7 bases from J; junction bases left unmatched: 8. CDR3 length equals 13 residues. For the CDR3, the DNA is TGCGCCAGCAGTCCGGAGGGGGCAGGTGGCTACACCTTC. Encoded protein: CASSPEGAGGYTF.

CDR3: CASSLGQGLEAFF. The CDR3, as DNA: TGTGCCAGCAGCTTAGGGCAGGGGCTCGAAGCTTTCTTT. The gene calls are TRBV11-1 and TRBJ1-1, with D possibly TRBD1 on 6 matching bases. The germline CDR1 and CDR2 sequences are SGHAT and FQDESV (reference sequence). V lost 1 base, J lost 8 bases, and 11 bases lay in between. This CDR3 has 13 amino acids.

V gene TRBV7-8 combines with J gene TRBJ2-7; TRBD1 matches 11 bases. The CDR3 sequence is 15 residues long. J lost 7 bases, V lost 2 bases, and 7 bases had no gene match. CDR1 SGHVS and CDR2 FQNEAQ come from the germline V gene. CDR3 nucleotide sequence: TGTGCCAGCAGCTTAAGGGACAGGGGGTCGTGGGAGCAGTACTTC. Its protein product is CASSLRDRGSWEQYF.

The rearrangement uses TRBV5-1 and TRBJ2-5, with 8 bases fitting TRBD1. CDR3 length equals 13 residues. Per the germline V gene, CDR1 is SGHRS and CDR2 is YFSETQ. V shed 5 bases and J 5 bases; nucleotides not matched to a gene: 5. CDR3 sequence: CASSPGGPETQYF. In DNA, the CDR3 is TGCGCCAGCAGTCCAGGGGGCCCGGAGACCCAGTACTTC.

The chain couples TRBV2 to TRBJ1-4; 8 bases align to TRBD1. The CDR3 contains 15 residues. Germline trimming cut 5 bases from V and 7 bases from J; bases unmatched to any gene: 9. Germline V gene lookup returns CDR1 SNHLY and CDR2 FYNNEI. The CDR3: CASSLLQGAGEKLFF. As DNA, the CDR3 is TGTGCCAGCAGTCTACTCCAGGGGGCTGGTGAAAAACTGTTTTTT.

This chain links TRBV6-5 with TRBJ2-7, with D perhaps matching TRBD2 (6 bases). Looked up from germline, CDR1 is MNHEY and CDR2 is SVGAGI. With 6 bases removed from V and 3 bases from J, the gap between germline ends came to 12 bases. The CDR3 is made up of 13 amino acids. CDR3 region: CASRPSGDYEQYV. For the CDR3, the DNA is TGTGCCAGCAGGCCTTCGGGGGACTACGAGCAGTACGTC.

The chain employs TRBV4-1 and TRBJ2-3; D unresolved. Germline CDR1 reads MGHRA; CDR2 reads YSYEKL. V dropped 2 bases and J dropped 2 bases, with 11 bases sitting between them. This CDR3 region has 15 residues. The CDR3, as DNA: TGCGCCAGCAGCCAACCAAGCGACTCCACAGATACGCAGTATTTT. The encoded protein is CASSQPSDSTDTQYF.

The gene calls are TRBV6-5 and TRBJ1-5; no clear D. Deletions cut 6 bases from V and 2 bases from J, with 5 bases between. Germline loops: CDR1 MNHEY, CDR2 SVGAGI. The CDR3 is made up of 12 amino acids. The CDR3 nucleotides read TGTGCCAGCAGGAGGGGCAATCAGCCCCAGCATTTT. Protein: CASRRGNQPQHF.

The rearrangement links TRBV5-1 to TRBJ1-1; unclear D gene. In germline, CDR1 is SGHRS, CDR2 YFSETQ. Trimming took off 4 bases at V and 5 bases at J, with 15 bases between the two ends. This CDR3 contains 14 residues. CDR3 residues: CASSVEQIGTEAFF. The CDR3 nucleotides are TGCGCCAGCAGCGTCGAACAAATCGGGACTGAAGCTTTCTTT. Looking up the rest from reference TRBV5-1 and TRBJ1-1 gives the full variable domain: KAGVTQTPRYLIKTRGQQVTLSCSPISGHRSVSWYQQTPGQGLQFLFEYFSETQRNKGNFPGRFSGRQFSNSRSEMNVSTLELGDSALYLCASSVEQIGTEAFFGQGTRLTVV.

V is TRBV7-2 and J is TRBJ2-3; 12 nucleotides line up with TRBD2. The junction had 8 bases not matched to a gene; V was cut back by 5 bases and J by 5 bases. The CDR3 runs 16 residues. CDR1 SGHTA and CDR2 FQGNSA come from the germline V gene. The CDR3 protein is CASSRGLAGPQDTQYF. The CDR3 DNA sequence: TGTGCCAGCAGCCGTGGACTAGCGGGGCCACAAGATACGCAGTATTTT.

This clone showed up just once. The chain has TRBV9 and TRBJ2-2; 9 bases are a match to TRBD2. Germline trimming cut 0 bases from V and 9 bases from J; bases unmatched to any gene: 12. CDR1 is SGDLS and CDR2 is YYNGEE in the germline V gene. This CDR3 region has 17 residues. Here the CDR3 reads CASSVEPGTSMLRELFF. CDR3 bases: TGTGCCAGCAGCGTAGAGCCCGGGACTAGCATGTTACGGGAGCTGTTTTTT.

This chain connects TRBV27 to TRBJ2-7, with 7 bases matching TRBD1. The CDR3 runs to 16 residues. Germline CDR1 reads MNHEY; CDR2 reads SMNVEV (reference sequence). The junction had 11 bases not matched to a gene; V was cut back by 6 bases and J by 0 bases. DNA of the CDR3: TGTGCCAGCAGAATCCTCAAAGGACAGGTCTCCTACGAGCAGTACGTC. Protein product: CASRILKGQVSYEQYV.

This chain joins TRBV3-1 (or the pseudogene TRBV3-2) and TRBJ2-7; no clear D. Germline values: CDR1 LGHDT, CDR2 YNNKEL (reference sequence). The CDR3 is made up of 11 amino acids. The germline V and J ends were trimmed by 3 bases and 4 bases, with 4 bases remaining between them. Here the CDR3 reads CASSQAYEQYF. CDR3 nucleotide sequence: TGTGCCAGCAGCCAGGCTTACGAGCAGTACTTC.

The rearrangement links TRBV4-1 to TRBJ2-7, with 8 bases lining up with TRBD1. The germline V gene encodes CDR1 MGHRA and CDR2 YSYEKL. Losses at the gene ends were 2 bases for V and 5 bases for J; bases not matched to a gene: 8. The CDR3 consists of 15 residues. The CDR3, as DNA: TGCGCCAGCAGCCAATCTCGCCAGGGGGCGGACGAGCAGTACTTC. It specifies CASSQSRQGADEQYF.

This chain links TRBV7-3 with TRBJ1-4; 7 nucleotides match TRBD1. This CDR3 region has 14 residues. The germline V gene encodes CDR1 SGHTA and CDR2 FQGTGA. Trimming took 0 bases from V and 7 from J; bases not matched to a gene: 2. The chain's CDR3 is CASSLTGGGEKLFF. As DNA, the CDR3 is TGTGCCAGCAGCTTAACAGGGGGCGGTGAAAAACTGTTTTTT.

The chain is built from TRBV6-1 and TRBJ2-2; 8 positions agree with TRBD2. J gave up 0 bases and V 3 bases, and 3 bases lay outside the gene matches. The CDR3 has 16 residues. The V gene's germline CDR1 is MNHNS and CDR2 SASEGT. The chain's CDR3 is CASSEGTRANTGELFF. CDR3 sequence (DNA): TGTGCCAGCAGTGAGGGGACTAGGGCGAACACCGGGGAGCTGTTTTTT.

The chain couples TRBV7-2 to TRBJ2-7, with 10 bases aligning to TRBD2. This CDR3 has 16 amino acids. Germline CDR1 reads SGHTA; CDR2 reads FQGNSA. The V segment lost 5 bases and the J segment 1 base; nucleotides outside the gene matches: 8. CDR3 residues: CASSARTSGLSYEQYF. The DNA of the CDR3 is TGTGCCAGCAGCGCTAGGACTAGCGGCCTATCCTACGAGCAGTACTTC.

The gene calls are TRBV14 and TRBJ1-2, with TRBD1 as a possible D gene (5 bases). Trimming removed 0 bases at V and 2 bases at J, with 10 bases between. The germline gives CDR1 SGHDN, CDR2 FVKESK. The CDR3 runs 15 residues. The CDR3 nucleotides read TGTGCCAGCAGCCAAGAAACAGGAATAAACTATGGCTACACCTTC. It is translated as CASSQETGINYGYTF.

The V and J genes are TRBV5-4 and TRBJ2-3; the D gene is possibly TRBD2 (6 bases). Germline V CDR1 and CDR2: SGHNT, YYREEE (reference sequence). This CDR3 contains 14 residues. The V and J ends lost 4 bases and 2 bases respectively, with 11 bases between them. CDR3 DNA sequence: TGTGCCAGCAGCACCGGGAGTACCACAGATACGCAGTATTTT. Translation gives CASSTGSTTDTQYF.

The chain's CDR3 is CASSPSGGAADTQYF. Here the CDR3 DNA reads TGTGCCAGCAGCCCTAGCGGGGGGGCCGCAGATACGCAGTATTTT. This sequence joins TRBV3-1 (or the pseudogene TRBV3-2) and TRBJ2-3, with 12 positions matching TRBD2. The CDR3 is 15 amino acids. CDR1 is LGHDT and CDR2 is YNNKEL in the germline V gene (reference sequence). Unmatched junction bases numbered 3, after V lost 4 bases and J lost 4 bases.